This TCR beta chain originates from a study of blood T cell repertoires in COVID-19. Study-wide context: T cells, B-cell-depleted T cells, or PBMCs supplied cDNA or gDNA.

Germline CDR1 reads LNHDA; CDR2 reads SQIVND (reference sequence). This CDR3 comprises 19 residues. Trimming at V came to 0 bases and at J to 3 bases, leaving 14 bases not matched to a gene. Patients of the Seattle cohort, enrolled during active infection, were followed longitudinally. Profiled with immunoSEQ multiplex PCR; TCRdb holds only in-frame clones, not every one. Of 300,000 to 350,000 clones listed, approximately 86% are singletons. This TCR was sampled from a man aged 30 to 39 with COVID-19, enrolled during active disease. Material for sequencing was peripheral blood. This rearrangement joins TRBV19 to TRBJ1-3; 7 bases align to TRBD1. The CDR3 DNA reads TGTGCCAGTAGTATAGAGTACCTTACTGACAGGGCGGGTGGAAACACCATATATTTT. Encoded protein: CASSIEYLTDRAGGNTIYF.